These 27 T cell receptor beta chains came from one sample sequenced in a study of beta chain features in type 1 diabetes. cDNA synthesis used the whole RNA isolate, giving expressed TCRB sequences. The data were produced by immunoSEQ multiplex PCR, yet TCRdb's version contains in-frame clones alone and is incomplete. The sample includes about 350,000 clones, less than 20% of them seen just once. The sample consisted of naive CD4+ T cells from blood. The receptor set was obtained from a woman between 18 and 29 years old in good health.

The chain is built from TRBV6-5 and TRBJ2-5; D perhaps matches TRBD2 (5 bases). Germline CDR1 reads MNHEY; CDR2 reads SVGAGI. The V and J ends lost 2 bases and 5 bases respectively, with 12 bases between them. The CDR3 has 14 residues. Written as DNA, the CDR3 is TGTGCCAGCAGTTACGACGGGATAGGGGAGACCCAGTACTTC. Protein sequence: CASSYDGIGETQYF.

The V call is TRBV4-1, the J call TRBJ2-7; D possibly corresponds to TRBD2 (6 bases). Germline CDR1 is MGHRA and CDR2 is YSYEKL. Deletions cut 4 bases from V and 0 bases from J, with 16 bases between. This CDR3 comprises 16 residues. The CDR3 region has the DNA TGCGCCAGCAGCCCGGACCCCCGGAGGGGCTCCTACGAGCAGTACTTC. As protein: CASSPDPRRGSYEQYF.

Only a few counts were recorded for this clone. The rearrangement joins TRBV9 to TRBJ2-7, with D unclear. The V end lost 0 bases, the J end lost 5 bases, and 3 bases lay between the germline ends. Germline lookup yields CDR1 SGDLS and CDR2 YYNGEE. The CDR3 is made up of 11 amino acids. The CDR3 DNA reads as TGTGCCAGCAGCGTAGACAACGAGCAGTACTTC. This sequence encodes CASSVDNEQYF.

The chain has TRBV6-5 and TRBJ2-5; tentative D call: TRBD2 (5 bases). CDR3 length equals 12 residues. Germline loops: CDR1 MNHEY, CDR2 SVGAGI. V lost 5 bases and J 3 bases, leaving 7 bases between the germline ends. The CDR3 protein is CASSNGEETQYF. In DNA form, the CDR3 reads TGTGCCAGCAGTAACGGGGAAGAGACCCAGTACTTC.

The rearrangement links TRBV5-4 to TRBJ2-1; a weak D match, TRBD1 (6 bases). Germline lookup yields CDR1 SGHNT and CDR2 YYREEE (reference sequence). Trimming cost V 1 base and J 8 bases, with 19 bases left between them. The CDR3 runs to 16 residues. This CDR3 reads CASSLPWGLPRDEQFF. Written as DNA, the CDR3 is TGTGCCAGCAGCTTGCCGTGGGGGCTCCCACGGGATGAGCAGTTCTTC.

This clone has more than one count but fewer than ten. DNA of the CDR3: TGTGCCAGCAGCCCCTGGAGCGGAGTGCTCGAGCAGTACTTC. Its protein product is CASSPWSGVLEQYF. V and J are TRBV27 and TRBJ2-7, with D maybe TRBD2 (5 bases). The length of the CDR3 is 14 residues. Germline V lookup: CDR1 MNHEY, CDR2 SMNVEV (reference sequence). V was shortened by 6 bases and J by 6 bases, with 18 bases between the two germline ends.

The CDR3 here is CSVGRLVTGPKNIQYF. The CDR3 DNA reads as TGCAGCGTTGGCCGCCTCGTGACAGGGCCCAAAAACATTCAGTACTTC. This chain connects TRBV29-1 to TRBJ2-4; TRBD1 matches at 7 bases. The CDR3 is made up of 16 amino acids. V was pared by 4 bases and J by 2 bases, with 11 bases of the junction left unmatched. The V gene's germline CDR1 is SQVTM and CDR2 ANQGSEA.

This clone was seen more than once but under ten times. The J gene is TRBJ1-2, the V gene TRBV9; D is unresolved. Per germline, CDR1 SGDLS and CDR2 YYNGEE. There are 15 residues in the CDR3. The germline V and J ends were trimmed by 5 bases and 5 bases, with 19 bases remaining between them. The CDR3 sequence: CASSASPTTEYGYTF. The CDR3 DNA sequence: TGTGCCAGCAGTGCATCCCCGACGACGGAGTATGGCTACACCTTC. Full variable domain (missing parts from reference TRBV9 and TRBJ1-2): DSGVTQTPKHLITATGQRVTLRCSPRSGDLSVYWYQQSLDQGLQFLIQYYNGEERAKGNILERFSAQQFPDLHSELNLSSLELGDSALYFCASSASPTTEYGYTFGSGTRLTVV.

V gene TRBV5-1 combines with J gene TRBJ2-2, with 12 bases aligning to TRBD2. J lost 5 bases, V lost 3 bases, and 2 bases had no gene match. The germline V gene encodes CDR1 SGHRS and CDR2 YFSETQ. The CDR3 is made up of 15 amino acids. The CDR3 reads CASSSGTSGTGELFF. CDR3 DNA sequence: TGCGCCAGCAGCTCCGGGACTAGCGGGACCGGGGAGCTGTTTTTT. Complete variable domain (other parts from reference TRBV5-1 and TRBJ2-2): KAGVTQTPRYLIKTRGQQVTLSCSPISGHRSVSWYQQTPGQGLQFLFEYFSETQRNKGNFPGRFSGRQFSNSRSEMNVSTLELGDSALYLCASSSGTSGTGELFFGEGSRLTVL.

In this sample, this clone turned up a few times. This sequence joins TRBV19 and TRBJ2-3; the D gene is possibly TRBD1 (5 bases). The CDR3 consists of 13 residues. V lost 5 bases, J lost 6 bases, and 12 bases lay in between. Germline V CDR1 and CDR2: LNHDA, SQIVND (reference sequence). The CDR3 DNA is TGTGCCAGTAGTGACAGCCAAGCGGATACGCAGTATTTT. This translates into CASSDSQADTQYF.

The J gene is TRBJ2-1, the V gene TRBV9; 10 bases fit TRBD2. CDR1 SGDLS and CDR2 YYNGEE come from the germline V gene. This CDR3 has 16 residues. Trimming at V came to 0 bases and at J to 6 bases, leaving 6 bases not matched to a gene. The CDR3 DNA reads TGTGCCAGCAGCGTAGTGAAGACTAGCGGGTTCAATGAGCAGTTCTTC. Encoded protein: CASSVVKTSGFNEQFF.

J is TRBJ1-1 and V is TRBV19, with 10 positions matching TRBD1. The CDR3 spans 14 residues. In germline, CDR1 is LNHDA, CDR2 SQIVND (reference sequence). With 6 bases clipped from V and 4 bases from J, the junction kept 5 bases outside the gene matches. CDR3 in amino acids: CASRGQGQGTEAFF. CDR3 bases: TGTGCCAGTAGGGGACAGGGGCAGGGCACTGAAGCTTTCTTT.

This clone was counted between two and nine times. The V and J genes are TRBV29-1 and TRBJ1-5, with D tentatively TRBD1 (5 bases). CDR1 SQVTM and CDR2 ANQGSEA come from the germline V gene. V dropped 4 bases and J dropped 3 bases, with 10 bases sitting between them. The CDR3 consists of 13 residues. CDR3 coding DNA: TGCAGCGTTGGGCAGGGAATCAATCAGCCCCAGCATTTT. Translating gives CSVGQGINQPQHF.

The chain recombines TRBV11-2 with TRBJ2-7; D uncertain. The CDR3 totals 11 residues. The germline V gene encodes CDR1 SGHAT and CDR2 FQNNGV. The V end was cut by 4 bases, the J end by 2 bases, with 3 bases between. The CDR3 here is CASSSAYEQYF. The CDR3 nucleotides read TGTGCCAGCAGCTCTGCCTACGAGCAGTACTTC.

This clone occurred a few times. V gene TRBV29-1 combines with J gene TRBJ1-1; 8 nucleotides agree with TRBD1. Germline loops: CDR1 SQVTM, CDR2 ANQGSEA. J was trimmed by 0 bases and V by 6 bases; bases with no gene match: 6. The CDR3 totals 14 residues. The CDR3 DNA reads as TGCAGCGTGTACGGACAGGGTATGAACACTGAAGCTTTCTTT. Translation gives CSVYGQGMNTEAFF.

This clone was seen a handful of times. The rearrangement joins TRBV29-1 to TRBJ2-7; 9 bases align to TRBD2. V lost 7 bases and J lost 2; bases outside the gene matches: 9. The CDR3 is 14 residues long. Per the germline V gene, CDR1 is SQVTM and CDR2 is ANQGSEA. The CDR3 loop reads CSAEPLAGTYEQYF. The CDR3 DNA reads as TGCAGCGCCGAACCGCTAGCGGGGACCTACGAGCAGTACTTC.

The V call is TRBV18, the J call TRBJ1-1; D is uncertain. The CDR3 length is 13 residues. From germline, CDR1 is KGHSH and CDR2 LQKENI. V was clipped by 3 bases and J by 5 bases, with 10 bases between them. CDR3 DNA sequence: TGTGCCAGCTCACCCCCTCTCGGGACTGAAGCTTTCTTT. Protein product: CASSPPLGTEAFF.

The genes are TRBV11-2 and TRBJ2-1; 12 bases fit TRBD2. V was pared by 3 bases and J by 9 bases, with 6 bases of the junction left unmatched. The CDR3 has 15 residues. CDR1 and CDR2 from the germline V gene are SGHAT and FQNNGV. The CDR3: CASSLRLAGESEQFF. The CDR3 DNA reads TGTGCCAGCAGCTTGCGACTAGCGGGAGAAAGTGAGCAGTTCTTC.

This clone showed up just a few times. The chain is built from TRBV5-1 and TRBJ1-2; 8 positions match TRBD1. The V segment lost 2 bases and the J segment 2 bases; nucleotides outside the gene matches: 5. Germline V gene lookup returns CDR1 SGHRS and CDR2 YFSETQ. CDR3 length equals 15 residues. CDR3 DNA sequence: TGCGCCAGCAGCTTAGGGTCAGGGGGCAACTATGGCTACACCTTC. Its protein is CASSLGSGGNYGYTF.

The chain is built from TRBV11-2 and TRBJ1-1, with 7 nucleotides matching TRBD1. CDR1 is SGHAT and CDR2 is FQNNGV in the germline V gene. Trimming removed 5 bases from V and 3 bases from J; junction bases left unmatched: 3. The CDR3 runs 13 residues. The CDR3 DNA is TGTGCCAGCAGCCGTGACAGGGACACTGAAGCTTTCTTT. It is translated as CASSRDRDTEAFF.

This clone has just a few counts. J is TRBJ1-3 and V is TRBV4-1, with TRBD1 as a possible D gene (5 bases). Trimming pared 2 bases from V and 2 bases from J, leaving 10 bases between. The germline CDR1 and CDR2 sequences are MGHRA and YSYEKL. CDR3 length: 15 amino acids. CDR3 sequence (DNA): TGCGCCAGCAGCCAACTGTGGGGCACTGGAAACACCATATATTTT. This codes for CASSQLWGTGNTIYF.

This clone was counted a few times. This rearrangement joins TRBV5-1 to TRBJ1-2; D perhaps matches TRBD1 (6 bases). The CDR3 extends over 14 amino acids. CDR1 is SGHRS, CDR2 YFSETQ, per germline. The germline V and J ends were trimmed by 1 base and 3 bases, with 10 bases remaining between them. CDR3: CASSLTSGDYGYTF. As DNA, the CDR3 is TGCGCCAGCAGCTTGACGTCAGGGGACTATGGCTACACCTTC. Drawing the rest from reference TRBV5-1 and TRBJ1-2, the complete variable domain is KAGVTQTPRYLIKTRGQQVTLSCSPISGHRSVSWYQQTPGQGLQFLFEYFSETQRNKGNFPGRFSGRQFSNSRSEMNVSTLELGDSALYLCASSLTSGDYGYTFGSGTRLTVV.

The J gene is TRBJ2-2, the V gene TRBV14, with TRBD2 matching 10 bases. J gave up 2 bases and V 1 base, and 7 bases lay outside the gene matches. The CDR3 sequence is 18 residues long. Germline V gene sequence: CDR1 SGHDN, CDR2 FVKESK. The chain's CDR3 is CASSQGSGRAENTGELFF. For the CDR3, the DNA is TGTGCCAGCAGCCAAGGAAGCGGGAGGGCCGAAAACACCGGGGAGCTGTTTTTT.

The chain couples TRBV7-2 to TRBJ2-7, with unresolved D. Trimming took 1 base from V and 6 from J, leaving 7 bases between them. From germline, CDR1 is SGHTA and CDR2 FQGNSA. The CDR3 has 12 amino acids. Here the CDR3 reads CASSLESFEQYF. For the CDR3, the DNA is TGTGCCAGCAGCTTAGAATCTTTCGAGCAGTACTTC.

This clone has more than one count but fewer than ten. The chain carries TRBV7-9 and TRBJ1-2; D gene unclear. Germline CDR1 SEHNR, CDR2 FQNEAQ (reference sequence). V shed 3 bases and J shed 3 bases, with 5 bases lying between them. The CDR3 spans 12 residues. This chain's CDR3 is CASSFPDYGYTF. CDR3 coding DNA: TGTGCCAGCAGCTTTCCGGACTATGGCTACACCTTC. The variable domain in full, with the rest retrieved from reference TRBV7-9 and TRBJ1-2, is DTGVSQNPRHKITKRGQNVTFRCDPISEHNRLYWYRQTLGQGPEFLTYFQNEAQLEKSRLLSDRFSAERPKGSFSTLEIQRTEQGDSAMYLCASSFPDYGYTFGSGTRLTVV.

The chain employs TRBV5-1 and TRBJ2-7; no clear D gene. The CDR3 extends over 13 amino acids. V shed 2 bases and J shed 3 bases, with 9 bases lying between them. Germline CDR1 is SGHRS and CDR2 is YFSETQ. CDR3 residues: CASSFLHNYEQYF. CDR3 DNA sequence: TGCGCCAGCAGCTTTTTACACAACTACGAGCAGTACTTC.

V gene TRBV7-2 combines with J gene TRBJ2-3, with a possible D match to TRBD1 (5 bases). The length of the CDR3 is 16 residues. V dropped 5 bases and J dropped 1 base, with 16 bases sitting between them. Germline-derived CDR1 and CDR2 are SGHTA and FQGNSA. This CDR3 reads CASSHLGHRGTDTQYF. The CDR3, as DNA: TGTGCCAGCAGCCATCTGGGGCACCGAGGCACAGATACGCAGTATTTT.